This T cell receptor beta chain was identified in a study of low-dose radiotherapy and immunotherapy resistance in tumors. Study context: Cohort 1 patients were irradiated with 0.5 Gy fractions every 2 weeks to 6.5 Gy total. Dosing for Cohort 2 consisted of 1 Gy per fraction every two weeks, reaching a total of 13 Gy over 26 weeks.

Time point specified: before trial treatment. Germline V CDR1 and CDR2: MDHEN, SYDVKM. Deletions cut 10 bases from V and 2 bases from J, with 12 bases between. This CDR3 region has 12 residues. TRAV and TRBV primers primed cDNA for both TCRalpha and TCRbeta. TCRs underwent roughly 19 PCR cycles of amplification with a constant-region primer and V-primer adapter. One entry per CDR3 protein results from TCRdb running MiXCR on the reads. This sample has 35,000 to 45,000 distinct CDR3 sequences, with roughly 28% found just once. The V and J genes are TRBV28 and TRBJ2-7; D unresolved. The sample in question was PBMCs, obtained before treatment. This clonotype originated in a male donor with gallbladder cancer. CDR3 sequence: CATERDTYEQYF. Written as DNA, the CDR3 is TGTGCCACCGAAAGAGACACCTACGAGCAGTACTTC.